This TCR beta chain was captured by sequencing in a study of T-cell memory formation after mild COVID-19. Worth noting for this clonotype: Its antigen is unidentified.

Study-level findings and limits: While clones contracting from day 15 to 85 were balanced between CD4 and CD8, later expanders leaned CD4+. Researchers found some responding clones in pre-infection memory, a sign that cross-reactive memory joined. Contracting clones localized mainly to CM and EM when CD4+ and mainly to EMRA when CD8+.

TCRdb analysed the 5' RACE reads with MiXCR anew, one entry per CDR3 protein. The table has about 470,000 distinct CDR3 sequences, approximately 23% seen once. The CDR3 is 15 residues long. Trimming stripped 4 bases from V and 3 bases from J, with 16 bases between. Germline CDR1 SGDLS, CDR2 YYNGEE. Sequences were obtained from PBMCs or a T cell subset sorted from them (not recorded which). V is TRBV9 and J is TRBJ1-1; no clear D. The source of this sequence is an adult woman who had mild COVID-19 (a few samples of this study predate the infection). Cell type and time point are not known. CDR3 bases: TGTGCCAGCAGCTCGATGGGAGGGTCCCACACTGAAGCTTTCTTT. Its protein product is CASSSMGGSHTEAFF.